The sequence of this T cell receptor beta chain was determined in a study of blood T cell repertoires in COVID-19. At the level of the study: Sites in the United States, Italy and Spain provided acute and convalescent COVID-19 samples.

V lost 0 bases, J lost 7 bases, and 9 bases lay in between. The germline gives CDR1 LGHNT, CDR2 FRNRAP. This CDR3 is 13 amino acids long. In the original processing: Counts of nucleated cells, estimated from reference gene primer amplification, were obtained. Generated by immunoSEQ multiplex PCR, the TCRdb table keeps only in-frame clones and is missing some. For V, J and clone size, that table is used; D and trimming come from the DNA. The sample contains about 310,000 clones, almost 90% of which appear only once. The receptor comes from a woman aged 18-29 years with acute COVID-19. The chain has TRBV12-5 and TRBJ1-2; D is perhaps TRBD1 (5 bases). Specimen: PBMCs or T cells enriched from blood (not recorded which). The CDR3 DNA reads TGTGCTAGTGGTTTGGTACCCCAGGGTGGCTACACCTTC. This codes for CASGLVPQGGYTF. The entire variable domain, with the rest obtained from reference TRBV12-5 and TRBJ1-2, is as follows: DARVTQTPRHKVTEMGQEVTMRCQPILGHNTVFWYRQTMMQGLELLAYFRNRAPLDDSGMPKDRFSAEMPDATLATLKIQPSEPRDSAVYFCASGLVPQGGYTFGSGTRLTVV.